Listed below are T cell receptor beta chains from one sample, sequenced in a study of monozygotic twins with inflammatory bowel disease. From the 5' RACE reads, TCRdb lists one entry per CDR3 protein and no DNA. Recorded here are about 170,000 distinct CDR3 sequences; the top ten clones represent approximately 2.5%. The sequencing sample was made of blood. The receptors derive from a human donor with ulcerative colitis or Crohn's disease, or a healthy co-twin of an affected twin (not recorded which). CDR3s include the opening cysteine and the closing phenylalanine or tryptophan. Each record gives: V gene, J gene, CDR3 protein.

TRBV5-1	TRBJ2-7	CASSLAMGGPYEQYF
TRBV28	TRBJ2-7	CASSFPRRSGYEQYF
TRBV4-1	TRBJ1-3	CASSQETAGNTIYF
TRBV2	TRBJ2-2	CASSLRASVNTGELFF
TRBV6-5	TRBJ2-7	CASSSPTSGRYEQYF
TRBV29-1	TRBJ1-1	CSVEGQSTEAFF
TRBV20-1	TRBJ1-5	CSASQRGGAYNQPQHF
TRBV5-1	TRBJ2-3	CASSSGTGTGRLYTQYF
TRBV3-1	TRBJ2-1	CASSQEGQGVNNEQFF
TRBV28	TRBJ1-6	CASSLNSPLHF
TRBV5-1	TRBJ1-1	CASSLEGGAGIEAFF
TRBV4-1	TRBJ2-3	CASSPREGSTDTQYF
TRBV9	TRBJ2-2	CASSVVGTGELFF
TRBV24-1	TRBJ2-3	CATSEGRTDTQYF
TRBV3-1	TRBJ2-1	CASSPLGDNEQFF
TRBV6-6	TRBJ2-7	CASSLVASSYEQYF
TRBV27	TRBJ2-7	CASSFRSDSRYEQYF
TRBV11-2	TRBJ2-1	CASSLARGPSYNEQFF
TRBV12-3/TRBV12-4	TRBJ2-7	CASSLNGQLNEQYF
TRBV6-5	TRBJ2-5	CASSSPHSSNGGTQYF
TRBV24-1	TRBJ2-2	CATEAGSSNTGELFF
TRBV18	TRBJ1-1	CASSPPSGGTEAFF
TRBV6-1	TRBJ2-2	CASRVGSSNTGELFF
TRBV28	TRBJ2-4	CASSLGGRRENIQYF
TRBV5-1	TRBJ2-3	CASSEGLAGVADTQYF
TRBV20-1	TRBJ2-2	CSGARVRAGELFF
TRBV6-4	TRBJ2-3	CASSDSAGGTYTQYF
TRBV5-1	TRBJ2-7	CASTVAPTYEQYF
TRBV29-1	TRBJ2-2	CSALSKVNTGELFF
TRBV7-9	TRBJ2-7	CASSLVARQGDEQYF
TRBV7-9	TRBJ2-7	CASSLASGQGWYEQYF
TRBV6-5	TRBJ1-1	CASSWTLNTEAFF
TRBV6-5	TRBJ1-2	CASSYSRGGNYGYTF
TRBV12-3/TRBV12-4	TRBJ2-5	CASSLGGGGRETQYF
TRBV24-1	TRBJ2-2	CATSDRKTGDVLTGELFF
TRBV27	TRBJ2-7	CASSLTGIHEQYF
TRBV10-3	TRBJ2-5	CATGQGERTQYF
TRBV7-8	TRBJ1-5	CASSLKENNQPQHF